This T cell receptor beta chain was captured in a study of monozygotic twins with inflammatory bowel disease (dated by TCRdb to about 2019). As for the study more broadly: The full study comprised around 28 monozygotic twin pairs: nine German pairs (four IBD-concordant, five IBD-discordant) and 19 IBD-discordant Danish pairs. Each individual had, on average, about 151 000 unique TCRalpha sequences and 181 000 unique TCRbeta sequences available for analysis. The search for disease-associated traits relied mainly on comparing IBD patients with their genetically identical healthy co-twins within discordant pairs.

Based on the germline V gene (reference sequence), the CDR1 and CDR2 sequences are SEHNR and FQNEAQ. The CDR3 covers 16 residues, taking in both the cysteine and the phenylalanine. No DNA was logged. The library came from 5' RACE. Each TCR library was prepared from around 3,200 ng of total RNA. For each sample, cDNA synthesis was carried out in eight separate reactions using SMARTScribe reverse transcriptase. During cDNA synthesis, template switching was used to introduce unique molecular identifiers that contained a 6-nucleotide sample barcode. TCRalpha and TCRbeta cDNA was amplified in two nested PCRs of approximately 17 and 9 cycles, and bead purification was carried out after each PCR. Before amplification, the cDNA was both treated with uracil DNA-glycosylase and purified with the QIAquick PCR purification kit. The second PCR added Illumina TruSeq-compatible adapters along with sample-specific barcodes. TapeStation and Qubit were used to check library quality and concentration, and around 4.7 ng of each library was pooled. Pooled libraries were sequenced on an Illumina HiSeq2500 single-index Rapid Run with 2 x 100 bp reads and custom sequencing primers. For the original study's pipeline: PCR and sequencing errors were corrected by UMI-based consensus assembly using MiGEC version 1.2.6. MiXCR version 2.1.1 was used to carry out V(D)J alignment, clonotype assembly and CDR3 extraction. Gene usage, clonotype sharing and MAIT/NKT TCR abundance were normalised by analysing the top 1000, 10 000 and 20 000 clonotypes per sample. Diversity was computed as the inverse Simpson index with the vegan R package after downsampling to 27 000 UMIs. Paired Mann-Whitney U tests were applied to discordant twin pairs, and Benjamini-Hochberg correction was used for multiple testing. The reads were reprocessed in TCRdb, with one entry per CDR3 protein sequence and no accompanying DNA. The V and J calls were determined by TCRdb, not by the authors. This sample's clone table shows about 330,000 distinct CDR3 sequences. Of the sample, roughly 2% is held by the ten largest clones.

From each donor, an approximately 2.4 ml peripheral blood sample was drawn into PAXgene tubes and stored at -80 degrees C. Without any T cell sorting, total RNA was extracted from whole blood using the PAXgene blood miRNA kit on an automated QIAcube. Peripheral blood from monozygotic twin pairs concordant or discordant for inflammatory bowel disease was subjected to deep TCRalpha and TCRbeta repertoire profiling with unique molecular barcoding. For every twin pair, smoking habits were documented, and each individual was categorised as a current, former or never smoker. What the authors observed across the whole study: Repertoire similarity did not differ between concordant and discordant twins, which could be due to limited statistical power. Differing immunosuppressive treatments among patients may have added background noise and inter-individual variability to the repertoires. TCRbeta repertoire diversity, by inverse Simpson index, was decreased in IBD patients compared with their healthy co-twins. The analysis was unable to tell different T cell subtypes apart. Compared with healthy twins, IBD patients had fewer clonotypes in common with other individuals, a difference most pronounced in patients showing signs of disease activity. The results gave no support for a single strong signal or clonotype linked to IBD.

About this clonotype: It has no known antigen specificity.

The sequencing input was blood. This TCR was sampled from a human donor with ulcerative colitis or Crohn's disease, or a healthy co-twin of an affected twin (not recorded which). The rearrangement combines TRBV7-9 with TRBJ2-3; the D call of TRBD2 rests on TCRdb alone, since no DNA is present to check it. The CDR3 sequence is CASSQYVGPTPDTQYF.